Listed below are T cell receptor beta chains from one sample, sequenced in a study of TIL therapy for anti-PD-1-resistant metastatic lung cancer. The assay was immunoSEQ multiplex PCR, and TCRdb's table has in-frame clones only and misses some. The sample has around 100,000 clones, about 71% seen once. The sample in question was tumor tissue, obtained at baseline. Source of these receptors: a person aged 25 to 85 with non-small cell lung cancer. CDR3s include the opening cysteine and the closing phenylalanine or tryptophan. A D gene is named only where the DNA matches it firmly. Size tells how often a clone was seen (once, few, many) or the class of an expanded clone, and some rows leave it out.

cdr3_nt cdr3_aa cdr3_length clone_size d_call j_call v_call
TGCGCCAGCAGCTTGCGGGGGGACACAGATACGCAGTATTTT CASSLRGDTDTQYF 14 few TRBD2 TRBJ2-3 TRBV5-1
TGTGCCAGCTCCCGGACTGTGGATACGCAGTATTTT CASSRTVDTQYF 12 . . TRBJ2-3 TRBV18
TGTGCCAGTAGTATCGGGGTGACTGGGGCCAACGTCCTGACTTTC CASSIGVTGANVLTF 15 . . TRBJ2-6 TRBV19
TGTGCCAGCGATTCACTCCCTAGCGGGAGCACAGATACGCAGTATTTT CASDSLPSGSTDTQYF 16 . TRBD2 TRBJ2-3 TRBV28
TGTGCCAGCAGTTACTCCTCGGGGGACACCGGGGAGCTGTTTTTT CASSYSSGDTGELFF 15 many . TRBJ2-2 TRBV6-5
TGTGCCACCAGCAGAGATAGTACGACAGTGAACACCGGGGAGCTGTTTTTT CATSRDSTTVNTGELFF 17 once . TRBJ2-2 TRBV15
TGTGCCAGCAGCTCCGGGACAACGCTTAATTCACCCCTCCACTTT CASSSGTTLNSPLHF 15 . . TRBJ1-6 TRBV7-9
TGTGCCAGCAGCGTAGGCAGGGGGCAAGAGACCCAGTACTTC CASSVGRGQETQYF 14 few TRBD1 TRBJ2-5 TRBV9
TGTGCCAGCAGCCCAGTGGGGGTCGGCACAGATACGCAGTATTTT CASSPVGVGTDTQYF 15 few . TRBJ2-3 TRBV7-3
TGCAGTGCTAGTCCGGATCGCTATGGCTACACCTTC CSASPDRYGYTF 12 . . TRBJ1-2 TRBV20-1
TGCGCCAGCAGCCAAGATCTTATAGCCTCCTACGAGCAGTACTTC CASSQDLIASYEQYF 15 few . TRBJ2-7 TRBV4-3
TGTGCCAGCAGCTTGGTCTGGAATCAGCCCCAGCATTTT CASSLVWNQPQHF 13 . . TRBJ1-5 TRBV5-5
TGTGCCAGCAGCCCCCTGGCCCAAGCGGGCTACACCTTC CASSPLAQAGYTF 13 . . TRBJ1-2 TRBV12-3/TRBV12-4
TGTGCCAGCAGTTACTCGAGGGCCTTCATCTACGAGCAGTACTTC CASSYSRAFIYEQYF 15 . . TRBJ2-7 TRBV6-6
TGCGCCAGCAGTCAATCTCTCGAGCAAGAGACCCAGTACTTC CASSQSLEQETQYF 14 . . TRBJ2-5 TRBV23-1
TGTGCTAAACTTGGGACTAGCTCGGATACGCAGTATTTT CAKLGTSSDTQYF 13 . TRBD2 TRBJ2-3 TRBV28
TGTGCCAGCAGACTGGACAGGAGCTCCTACAATGAGCAGTTCTTC CASRLDRSSYNEQFF 15 . TRBD1 TRBJ2-1 TRBV7-6
TGTGCCAGCAGCAGACCGGGACTCTCTTCCGGGGCCAACGTCCTGACTTTC CASSRPGLSSGANVLTF 17 . . TRBJ2-6 TRBV6-2/TRBV6-3
TGTGCCAGCAGCTCGGGACTAGTCAGTGTCGAGCAGTACTTC CASSSGLVSVEQYF 14 . TRBD2 TRBJ2-7 TRBV13
TGTGCCAGCAGGCAGGGGTCAGAGACCCAGTACTTC CASRQGSETQYF 12 . . TRBJ2-5 TRBV28
TGTGCCAGCAGCAACCGGGACAGACCATACGAGCAGTACTTC CASSNRDRPYEQYF 14 . TRBD1 TRBJ2-7 TRBV5-4
TGTGCCAGCAGCCAATCTAGCGGGGGACCTACCTACGAGCAGTACTTC CASSQSSGGPTYEQYF 16 . TRBD2 TRBJ2-7 TRBV3-1/TRBV3-2
TGCGCCAGCAGCCGCGGTTGGGGTCAGCCCCAGCATTTT CASSRGWGQPQHF 13 . . TRBJ1-5 TRBV4-3
TGTGCCAGCTCACCACCGGGGGGAGTGTTCCTTAATGAGCAGTTCTTC CASSPPGGVFLNEQFF 16 . . TRBJ2-1 TRBV18
TGTGCCAGCAGCTTAGCGCTGGGTAGCGGGTACCAAGAGACCCAGTACTTC CASSLALGSGYQETQYF 17 . TRBD2 TRBJ2-5 TRBV7-8
TGTGCCAGCAGCTTAGCGTTAGGCCAGGGGGCGGCTAACTATGGCTACACCTTC CASSLALGQGAANYGYTF 18 . TRBD1 TRBJ1-2 TRBV7-8
TGTGCCAGCAGTTTCTTCTTAGAGACAGGGGATTTTAGATCCCACGAGCAGTACTTC CASSFFLETGDFRSHEQYF 19 . TRBD1 TRBJ2-7 TRBV28